This T cell receptor (beta chain) was recovered during a study of shared clonotypes between healthy human individuals. This CDR3 has 14 residues. Germline CDR1 and CDR2: SNHLY and FYNNEI. J gave up 8 bases and V 4 bases, and 6 bases lay outside the gene matches. TCRdb's copy holds only in-frame clones and misses some; the assay was immunoSEQ multiplex PCR. The sample has 2,500,000 or so clones; 93% are singletons. The TCR comes from a man aged 18-30 years in good health. Some clones in this sample may be carry-over from other donors' samples. The sample was naive CD4+ T cells from PBMCs. Subset indicated: CD45RA+ positively selected. V is TRBV2 and J is TRBJ1-4, with 8 bases aligning to TRBD1. CDR3 region: CASSVGTGREKLFF. CDR3 coding DNA: TGTGCCAGCAGTGTGGGGACAGGAAGGGAAAAACTGTTTTTT.